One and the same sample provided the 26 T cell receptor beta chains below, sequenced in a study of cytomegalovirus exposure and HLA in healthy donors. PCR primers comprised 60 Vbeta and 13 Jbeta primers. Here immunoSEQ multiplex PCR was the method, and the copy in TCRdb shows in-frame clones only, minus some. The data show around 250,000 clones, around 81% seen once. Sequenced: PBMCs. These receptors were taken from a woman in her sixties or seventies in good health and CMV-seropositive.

The CDR3 DNA reads TGTGCCAGCAGTCCAGGGACAGGGGGCTACGAGCAGTACTTC. Amino acid sequence: CASSPGTGGYEQYF. V and J are TRBV28 and TRBJ2-7; 11 nucleotides match TRBD1. Germline CDR1 reads MDHEN; CDR2 reads SYDVKM. Trimming cost V 5 bases and J 3 bases; bases outside gene matches: 3. The CDR3 consists of 14 residues.

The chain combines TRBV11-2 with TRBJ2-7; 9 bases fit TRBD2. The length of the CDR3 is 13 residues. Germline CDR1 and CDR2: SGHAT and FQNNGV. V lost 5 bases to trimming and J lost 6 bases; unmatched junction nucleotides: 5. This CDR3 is CASSASGIGEQYF. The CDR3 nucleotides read TGTGCCAGCAGCGCTAGCGGGATCGGCGAGCAGTACTTC.

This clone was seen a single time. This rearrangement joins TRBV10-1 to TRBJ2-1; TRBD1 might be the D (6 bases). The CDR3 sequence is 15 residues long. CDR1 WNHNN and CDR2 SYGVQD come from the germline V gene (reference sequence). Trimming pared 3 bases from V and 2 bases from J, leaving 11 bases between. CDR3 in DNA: TGCGCCAGCAGTGACAGTGGGGGCCCCTACAATGAGCAGTTCTTC. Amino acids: CASSDSGGPYNEQFF.

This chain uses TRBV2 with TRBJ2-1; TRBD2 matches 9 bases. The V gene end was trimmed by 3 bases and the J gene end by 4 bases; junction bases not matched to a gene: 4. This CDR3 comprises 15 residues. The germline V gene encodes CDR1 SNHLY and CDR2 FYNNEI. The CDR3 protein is CASSDGREGYNEQFF. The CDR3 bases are TGTGCCAGCAGTGACGGGCGGGAGGGTTACAATGAGCAGTTCTTC.

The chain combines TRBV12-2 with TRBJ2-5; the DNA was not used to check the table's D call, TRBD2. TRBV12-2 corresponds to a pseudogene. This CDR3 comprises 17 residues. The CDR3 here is CASRQPTSGKLRETQYF. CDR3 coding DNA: TGTGCAAGTCGCCAACCAACTAGCGGGAAACTGAGAGAGACCCAGTACTTC.

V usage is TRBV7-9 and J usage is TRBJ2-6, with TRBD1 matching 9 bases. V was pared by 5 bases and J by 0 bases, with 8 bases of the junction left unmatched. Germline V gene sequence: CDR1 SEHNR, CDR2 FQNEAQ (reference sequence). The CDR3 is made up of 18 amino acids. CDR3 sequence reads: CASSGTGGRGSGANVLTF. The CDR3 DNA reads TGTGCCAGCAGCGGAACAGGGGGCAGAGGCTCTGGGGCCAACGTCCTGACTTTC.

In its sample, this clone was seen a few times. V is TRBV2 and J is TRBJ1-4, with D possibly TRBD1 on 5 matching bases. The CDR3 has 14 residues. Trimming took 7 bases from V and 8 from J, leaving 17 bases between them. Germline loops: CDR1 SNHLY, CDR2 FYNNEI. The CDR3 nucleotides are TGTGCCAGCAAGGATGGGGCAGGGAGGGAAAAACTGTTTTTT. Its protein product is CASKDGAGREKLFF.

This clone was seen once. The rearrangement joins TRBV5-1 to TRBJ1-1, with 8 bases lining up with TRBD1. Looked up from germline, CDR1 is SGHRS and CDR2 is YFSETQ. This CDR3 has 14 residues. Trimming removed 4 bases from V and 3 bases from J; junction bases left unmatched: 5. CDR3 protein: CASSEKTGDTEAFF. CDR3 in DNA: TGCGCCAGCAGCGAAAAGACAGGGGACACTGAAGCTTTCTTT.

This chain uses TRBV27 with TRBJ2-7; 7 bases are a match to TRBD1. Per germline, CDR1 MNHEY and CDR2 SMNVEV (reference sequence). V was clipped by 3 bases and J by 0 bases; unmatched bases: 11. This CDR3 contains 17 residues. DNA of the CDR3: TGTGCCAGCAGTTTTCGACCCCCGGGACAGTACTCCTACGAGCAGTACTTC. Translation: CASSFRPPGQYSYEQYF.

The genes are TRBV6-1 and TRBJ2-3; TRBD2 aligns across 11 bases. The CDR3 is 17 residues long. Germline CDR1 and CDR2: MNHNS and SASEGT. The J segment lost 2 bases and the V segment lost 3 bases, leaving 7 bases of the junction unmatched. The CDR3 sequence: CASSESGLAGYTDTQYF. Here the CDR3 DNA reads TGTGCCAGCAGTGAGTCCGGACTAGCGGGCTACACAGATACGCAGTATTTT.

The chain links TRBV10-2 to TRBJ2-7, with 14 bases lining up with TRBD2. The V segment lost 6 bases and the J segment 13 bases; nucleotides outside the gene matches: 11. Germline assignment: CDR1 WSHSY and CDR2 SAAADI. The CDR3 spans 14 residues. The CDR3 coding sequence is TGCGCCAGCAGCCTCGGGACTAGCGGGAGTTTGGGATACTTC. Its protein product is CASSLGTSGSLGYF.

CDR3 in amino acids: CASSEARTGGLMNTEAFF. In DNA, the CDR3 is TGTGCCAGCAGTGAAGCCAGGACAGGGGGCCTTATGAACACTGAAGCTTTCTTT. V is TRBV6-1 and J is TRBJ1-1, with 11 bases identical to TRBD1. Germline loops: CDR1 MNHNS, CDR2 SASEGT. V dropped 0 bases and J dropped 0; count of bases not matched to a gene: 6. The CDR3 consists of 18 residues.

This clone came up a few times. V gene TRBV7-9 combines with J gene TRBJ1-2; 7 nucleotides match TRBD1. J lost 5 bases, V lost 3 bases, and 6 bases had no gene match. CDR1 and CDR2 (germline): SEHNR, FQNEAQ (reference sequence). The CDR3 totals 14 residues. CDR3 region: CASSLGRGDYGYTF. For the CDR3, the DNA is TGTGCCAGCAGCTTGGGCAGGGGGGATTATGGCTACACCTTC.

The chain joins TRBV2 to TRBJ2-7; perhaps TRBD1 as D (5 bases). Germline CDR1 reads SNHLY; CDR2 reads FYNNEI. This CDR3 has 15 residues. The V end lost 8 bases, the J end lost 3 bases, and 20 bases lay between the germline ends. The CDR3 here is CASYKGIGADYEQYF. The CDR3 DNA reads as TGTGCCAGCTATAAAGGTATTGGGGCGGACTACGAGCAGTACTTC.

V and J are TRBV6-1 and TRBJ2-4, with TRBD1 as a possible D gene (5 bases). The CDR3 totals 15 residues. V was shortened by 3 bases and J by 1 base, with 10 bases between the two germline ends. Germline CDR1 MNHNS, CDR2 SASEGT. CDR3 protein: CASSDQGVAKNIQYF. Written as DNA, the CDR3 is TGTGCCAGCAGTGATCAGGGTGTCGCCAAAAACATTCAGTACTTC.

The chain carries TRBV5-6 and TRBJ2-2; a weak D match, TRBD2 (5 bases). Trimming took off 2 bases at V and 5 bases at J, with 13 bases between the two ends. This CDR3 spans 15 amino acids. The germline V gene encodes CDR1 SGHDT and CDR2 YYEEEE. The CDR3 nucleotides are TGTGCCAGCAGCTTCCGTGACTACCAAACCGGGGAGCTGTTTTTT. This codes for CASSFRDYQTGELFF.

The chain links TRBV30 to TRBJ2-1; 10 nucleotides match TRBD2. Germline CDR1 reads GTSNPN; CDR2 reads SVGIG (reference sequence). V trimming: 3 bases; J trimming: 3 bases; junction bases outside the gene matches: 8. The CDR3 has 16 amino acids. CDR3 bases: TGTGCCTGGAGACGACCTTTAGCGGGGGGCTACAATGAGCAGTTCTTC. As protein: CAWRRPLAGGYNEQFF.

The chain's CDR3 is CASSLDPSGRITDTQYF. The CDR3 region has the DNA TGCGCCAGCAGCTTGGATCCTAGCGGGAGAATCACAGATACGCAGTATTTT. The chain employs TRBV5-1 and TRBJ2-3, with 10 bases fitting TRBD2. The CDR3 is 17 amino acids. Germline loops: CDR1 SGHRS, CDR2 YFSETQ. The ends lost 0 bases at V and 2 bases at J; junction bases unmatched: 6.

This CDR3 reads CASSLDPLGASNQPQHF. For the CDR3, the DNA is TGCGCCAGCAGCTTGGATCCGTTGGGGGCGAGCAATCAGCCCCAGCATTTT. V usage is TRBV5-1 and J usage is TRBJ1-5, with D possibly being TRBD1 (6 bases). Germline V gene sequence: CDR1 SGHRS, CDR2 YFSETQ. The ends were cut back, 0 bases at V and 1 base at J, with 14 bases in the middle. The CDR3 contains 17 residues.

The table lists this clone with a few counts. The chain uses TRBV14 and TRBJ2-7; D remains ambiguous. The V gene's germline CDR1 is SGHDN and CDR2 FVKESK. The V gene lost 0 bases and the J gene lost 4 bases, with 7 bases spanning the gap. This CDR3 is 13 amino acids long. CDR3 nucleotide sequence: TGTGCCAGCAGCCAAGATTCGGAGTACGAGCAGTACTTC. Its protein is CASSQDSEYEQYF. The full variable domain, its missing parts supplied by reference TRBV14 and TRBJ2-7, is EAGVTQFPSHSVIEKGQTVTLRCDPISGHDNLYWYRRVMGKEIKFLLHFVKESKQDESGMPNNRFLAERTGGTYSTLKVQPAELEDSGVYFCASSQDSEYEQYFGPGTRLTVT.

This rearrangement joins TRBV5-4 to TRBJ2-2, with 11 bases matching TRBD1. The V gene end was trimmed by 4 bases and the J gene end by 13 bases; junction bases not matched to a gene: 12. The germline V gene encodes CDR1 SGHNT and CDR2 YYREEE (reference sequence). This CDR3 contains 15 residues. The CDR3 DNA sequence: TGTGCCAGCAGCCTGGGACAGGGGGATCCGGGAGTGCTGTTTTTT. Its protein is CASSLGQGDPGVLFF. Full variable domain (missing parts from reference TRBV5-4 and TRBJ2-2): ETGVTQSPTHLIKTRGQQVTLRCSSQSGHNTVSWYQQALGQGPQFIFQYYREEENGRGNFPPRFSGLQFPNYSSELNVNALELDDSALYLCASSLGQGDPGVLFFGEGSRLTVL.

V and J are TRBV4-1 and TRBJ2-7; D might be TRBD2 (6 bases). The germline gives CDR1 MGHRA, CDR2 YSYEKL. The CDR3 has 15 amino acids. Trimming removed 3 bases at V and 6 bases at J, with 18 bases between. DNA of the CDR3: TGCGCCAGCAGCCAGGCGGACTCACGGAGGGGCGAGCAGTACTTC. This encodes CASSQADSRRGEQYF.

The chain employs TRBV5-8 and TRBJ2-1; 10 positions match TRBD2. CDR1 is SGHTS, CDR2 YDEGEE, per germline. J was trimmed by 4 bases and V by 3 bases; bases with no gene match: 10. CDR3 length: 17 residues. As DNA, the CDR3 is TGTGCCAGCAGCTCCACCCTTAGCGGGAGGATGTACAATGAGCAGTTCTTC. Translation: CASSSTLSGRMYNEQFF. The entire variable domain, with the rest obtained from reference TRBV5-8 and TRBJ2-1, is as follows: EAGVTQSPTHLIKTRGQQATLRCSPISGHTSVYWYQQALGLGLQFLLWYDEGEERNRGNFPPRFSGRQFPNYSSELNVNALELEDSALYLCASSSTLSGRMYNEQFFGPGTRLTVL.

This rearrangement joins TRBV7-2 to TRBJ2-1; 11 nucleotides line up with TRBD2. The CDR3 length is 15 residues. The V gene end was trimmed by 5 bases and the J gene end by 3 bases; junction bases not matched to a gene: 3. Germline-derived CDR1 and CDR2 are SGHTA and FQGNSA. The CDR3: CASSPTSGSYNEQFF. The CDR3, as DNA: TGTGCCAGCAGCCCAACTAGCGGGAGCTACAATGAGCAGTTCTTC.

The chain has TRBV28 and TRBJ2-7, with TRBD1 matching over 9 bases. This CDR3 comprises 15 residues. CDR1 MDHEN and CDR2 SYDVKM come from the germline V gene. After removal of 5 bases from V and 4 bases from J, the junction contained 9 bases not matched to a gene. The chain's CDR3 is CASSPLGQGGYEQYF. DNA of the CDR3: TGTGCCAGCAGTCCCTTGGGACAGGGTGGGTACGAGCAGTACTTC.

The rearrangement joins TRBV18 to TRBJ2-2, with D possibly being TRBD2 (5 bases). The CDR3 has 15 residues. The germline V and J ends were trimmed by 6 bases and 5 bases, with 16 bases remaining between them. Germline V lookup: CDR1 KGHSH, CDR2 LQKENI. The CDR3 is CASSPKGGGTGELFF. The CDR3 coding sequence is TGTGCCAGCTCTCCTAAAGGAGGCGGAACCGGGGAGCTGTTTTTT.